These 3 T cell receptor beta chains came from one sample sequenced in a study of cytomegalovirus exposure and HLA in healthy donors. PCR involved 60 Vbeta and 13 Jbeta primers. TCRdb keeps only in-frame clones here, not all; method: immunoSEQ multiplex PCR. The repertoire holds about 100,000 clones, with approximately 80% as singletons. Material for sequencing was PBMCs. Receptors originate from a woman between 18 and 29 years old in good health and CMV-seronegative.

This clone was seen only a few times. The gene calls are TRBV15 and TRBJ2-1, with TRBD2 matching 9 bases. Trimming cost V 0 bases and J 2 bases; bases outside gene matches: 2. Per the germline V gene, CDR1 is LNHNV and CDR2 is YYDKDF (reference sequence). The CDR3 loop spans 16 amino acids. The CDR3 protein is CATSRDSGSPYNEQFF. CDR3 DNA sequence: TGTGCCACCAGCAGAGATAGCGGGAGTCCCTACAATGAGCAGTTCTTC.

The chain is built from TRBV2 and TRBJ2-5; 9 positions match TRBD2. This CDR3 has 16 amino acids. Germline lookup yields CDR1 SNHLY and CDR2 FYNNEI. V dropped 2 bases and J dropped 5; count of bases not matched to a gene: 9. CDR3 region: CASSESAGGPDETQYF. Written as DNA, the CDR3 is TGTGCCAGCAGTGAATCGGCGGGGGGGCCCGATGAGACCCAGTACTTC.

The J gene is TRBJ2-1, the V gene TRBV6-4; 9 nucleotides agree with TRBD2. Per the germline V gene, CDR1 is MRHNA and CDR2 is SNTAGT. The CDR3 consists of 17 residues. V was clipped by 0 bases and J by 5 bases; unmatched bases: 8. This CDR3 is CASSDSRSGLANNEQFF. As DNA, the CDR3 is TGTGCCAGCAGTGACTCGAGGTCGGGACTAGCCAACAATGAGCAGTTCTTC.